Presented here are 8 T cell receptor beta chains from one specimen sequenced in a study of T cells in localized non-small cell lung cancer. TCRdb's table, derived via immunoSEQ multiplex PCR, lists solely in-frame clones and lacks some. This table has roughly 6,000 clones, 65% to 90% appearing once. This material consisted of peripheral blood mononuclear cells, taken before any cancer treatment. The source is a female donor over 55 with stage II lung adenocarcinoma.

J is TRBJ2-5 and V is TRBV6-1, with D possibly TRBD2 on 7 matching bases. The CDR3 has 13 residues. V was cut by 6 bases and J by 5 bases, with 13 bases left in between. Germline V gene sequence: CDR1 MNHNS, CDR2 SASEGT. The CDR3 sequence is CASRRGGGETQYF. CDR3 in DNA: TGTGCCAGCAGGAGGGGGGGAGGGGAGACCCAGTACTTC.

The rearrangement links TRBV27 to TRBJ2-6; 10 nucleotides line up with TRBD1. V lost 7 bases to trimming and J lost 0 bases; unmatched junction nucleotides: 9. Germline-derived CDR1 and CDR2 are MNHEY and SMNVEV (reference sequence). This CDR3 is built from 18 residues. For the CDR3, the DNA is TGTGCCAGCACCCCGGGACAGGGGTCTTCCTCTGGGGCCAACGTCCTGACTTTC. Translated, it gives CASTPGQGSSSGANVLTF.

The chain recombines TRBV7-9 with TRBJ2-3; TRBD1 matches 8 bases. Per the germline V gene, CDR1 is SEHNR and CDR2 is FQNEAQ (reference sequence). The CDR3 is 16 amino acids. J lost 0 bases, V lost 1 base, and 3 bases had no gene match. The DNA of the CDR3 is TGTGCCAGCAGCTTAGGGACAGGGTTTAGCACAGATACGCAGTATTTT. This codes for CASSLGTGFSTDTQYF. The full variable domain, completed using reference TRBV7-9 and TRBJ2-3, is DTGVSQNPRHKITKRGQNVTFRCDPISEHNRLYWYRQTLGQGPEFLTYFQNEAQLEKSRLLSDRFSAERPKGSFSTLEIQRTEQGDSAMYLCASSLGTGFSTDTQYFGPGTRLTVL.

This rearrangement joins TRBV2 to TRBJ1-1; 8 bases agree with TRBD1. The CDR3 is made up of 14 amino acids. Germline trimming cut 3 bases from V and 2 bases from J; bases unmatched to any gene: 2. The V gene's germline CDR1 is SNHLY and CDR2 FYNNEI. This CDR3 reads CASSEGQANTEAFF. The DNA for the CDR3 is TGTGCCAGCAGTGAGGGACAGGCCAACACTGAAGCTTTCTTT.

In this sample, this clone turned up once. The gene calls are TRBV5-1 and TRBJ2-1, with 12 bases aligning to TRBD2. The CDR3 is made up of 16 amino acids. Germline V gene data show CDR1 as SGHRS and CDR2 as YFSETQ. V trimming: 4 bases; J trimming: 7 bases; junction bases outside the gene matches: 9. The CDR3 region is CASSPLAGGEGNEQFF. DNA of the CDR3: TGCGCCAGCAGCCCGCTAGCGGGGGGGGAAGGGAATGAGCAGTTCTTC.

V is TRBV19 and J is TRBJ1-5, with TRBD1 as a possible D gene (5 bases). Germline lookup yields CDR1 LNHDA and CDR2 SQIVND (reference sequence). V lost 8 bases, J lost 4 bases, and 9 bases lay in between. The CDR3 covers 12 residues. This CDR3 reads CASGKGNQPQHF. For the CDR3, the DNA is TGTGCCAGTGGTAAGGGGAATCAGCCCCAGCATTTT.

The CDR3 nucleotides read TGTGCCAGCAAGCCAGCGGCACTAGAAGGTGAGCAGTTCTTC. Protein: CASKPAALEGEQFF. The genes are TRBV2 and TRBJ2-1; possible D gene TRBD2, 5 bases. The CDR3 loop spans 14 amino acids. In germline, CDR1 is SNHLY, CDR2 FYNNEI. V was clipped by 7 bases and J by 9 bases, with 19 bases between them.

The chain is built from TRBV19 and TRBJ1-2; D perhaps matches TRBD1 (6 bases). Germline V CDR1 and CDR2: LNHDA, SQIVND (reference sequence). The length of the CDR3 is 15 residues. V lost 5 bases, J lost 5 bases, and 18 bases lay in between. The CDR3 nucleotides are TGTGCCAGTAGTGGAGTCTCCGACAGGATTTATGGCTACACCTTC. Translating it yields CASSGVSDRIYGYTF.